A selection of T cell receptor beta chains follows, all from one sample in a study of response to subunit inactivated influenza vaccine. TCRdb fed the RT-PCR reads into MiXCR, producing one record per CDR3 protein. Of some 500,000 distinct CDR3 sequences in the sample, approximately 15% were seen once. The material was CD4+ T cells sorted from PBMCs, obtained 23 months after vaccination. The origin of the receptors is a man aged 45-69 years who received an inactivated influenza vaccine. CDR3s include the opening cysteine and the closing phenylalanine or tryptophan. The order of the fields is D gene, V gene, CDR3 protein. D genes are given only for firm matches.

d_call: TRBD1
v_call: TRBV7-8
cdr3_aa: CASSLASQGVGQYF

d_call: -
v_call: TRBV6-1
cdr3_aa: CASRRNEKLFF

d_call: TRBD1
v_call: TRBV4-3
cdr3_aa: CASSQEIPGTANSGANVLTF

d_call: TRBD1
v_call: TRBV14
cdr3_aa: CASSQATTGEFF

d_call: TRBD1
v_call: TRBV5-1
cdr3_aa: CASSHRQGAPGVFYEQYF

d_call: -
v_call: TRBV7-8
cdr3_aa: CASSLVPGAYEQYF

d_call: TRBD2
v_call: TRBV5-1
cdr3_aa: CASKQGTSTYEQYF

d_call: -
v_call: TRBV5-1
cdr3_aa: CASSLVGQPNTEAFF

d_call: -
v_call: TRBV20-1
cdr3_aa: CSARASGANTGELFF

d_call: -
v_call: TRBV20-1
cdr3_aa: CSARDGFSGNTIYF

d_call: TRBD2
v_call: TRBV7-9
cdr3_aa: CASSSLAGGRETQYF

d_call: -
v_call: TRBV6-5
cdr3_aa: CASSYLQGTYEQYF

d_call: TRBD1
v_call: TRBV28
cdr3_aa: CASSPGQRGQPQHF

d_call: -
v_call: TRBV6-1
cdr3_aa: CASSPKAQGHEQFF

d_call: -
v_call: TRBV5-6
cdr3_aa: CASSPVPGSEHTQYF

d_call: -
v_call: TRBV20-1
cdr3_aa: CSAILGVEETQYF

d_call: -
v_call: TRBV4-2
cdr3_aa: CASSQDLRGDGSPLHF

d_call: -
v_call: TRBV28
cdr3_aa: CASSPSSVGSGANVLTF

d_call: TRBD2
v_call: TRBV27
cdr3_aa: CASSLRTSGISHSYNEQFF

d_call: -
v_call: TRBV29-1
cdr3_aa: CSVDQGTYEQYF

d_call: -
v_call: TRBV5-1
cdr3_aa: CASSSDGTSTDTQYF

d_call: -
v_call: TRBV12-3/TRBV12-4
cdr3_aa: CASSRQNQPQHF

d_call: -
v_call: TRBV29-1
cdr3_aa: CSASGHTSREQYF

d_call: -
v_call: TRBV5-1
cdr3_aa: CASSYRGDLKAFF

d_call: TRBD2
v_call: TRBV5-6
cdr3_aa: CATSLKAGGPETQYF

d_call: TRBD2
v_call: TRBV20-1
cdr3_aa: CSARDLLAGTSLYEQYF

d_call: TRBD1
v_call: TRBV20-1
cdr3_aa: CSARVNPGQGSSDYGYTF

d_call: TRBD1
v_call: TRBV25-1
cdr3_aa: CASSEDRGPNNEQFF

d_call: TRBD1
v_call: TRBV10-2
cdr3_aa: CASRNRGSYNEQFF

d_call: -
v_call: TRBV29-1
cdr3_aa: CSVAGRLINEQFF

d_call: -
v_call: TRBV4-2
cdr3_aa: CASSQDQGQETQYF

d_call: TRBD1
v_call: TRBV6-2/TRBV6-3
cdr3_aa: CASSYGQGFYGYTF

d_call: TRBD1
v_call: TRBV10-3
cdr3_aa: CAIRQGASFNEQFF

d_call: -
v_call: TRBV7-9
cdr3_aa: CASSRSMRGNSPLHF

d_call: TRBD1
v_call: TRBV6-5
cdr3_aa: CASSYRTGSVNTEAFF

d_call: -
v_call: TRBV20-1
cdr3_aa: CSARVTGRSYNEQFF

d_call: TRBD2
v_call: TRBV6-5
cdr3_aa: CASSYYGRAAGELFF

d_call: TRBD2
v_call: TRBV7-2
cdr3_aa: CASSGSGGSSFAQYF

d_call: -
v_call: TRBV12-3/TRBV12-4
cdr3_aa: CASSLDQVAEQYF

d_call: -
v_call: TRBV18
cdr3_aa: CASSPKYPSGNTIYF

d_call: TRBD2
v_call: TRBV20-1
cdr3_aa: CCASGLAGAGYNNEQFF

d_call: TRBD2
v_call: TRBV9
cdr3_aa: CASSLTSGRSDTQYF

d_call: -
v_call: TRBV29-1
cdr3_aa: CSVTGTAYEQYF

d_call: -
v_call: TRBV7-9
cdr3_aa: CACVGVRETQYF

d_call: -
v_call: TRBV5-1
cdr3_aa: CASSQDFVGGELFF

d_call: TRBD2
v_call: TRBV11-2
cdr3_aa: CASSSGPQLAGQETQYF

d_call: -
v_call: TRBV29-1
cdr3_aa: CSVEANTDTQYF

d_call: -
v_call: TRBV11-3
cdr3_aa: CASSPHDLLAVQETQYF

d_call: -
v_call: TRBV28
cdr3_aa: CASLAGRTYNSPLHF

d_call: TRBD1
v_call: TRBV7-2
cdr3_aa: CASRPDRAYETQYF

d_call: -
v_call: TRBV20-1
cdr3_aa: CSARTLVSTDTQYF